This TCR beta chain was captured by sequencing in a study of cytomegalovirus exposure and HLA in healthy donors. Overall study findings and caveats: Association with HLA alleles at 0.05 false discovery rate was found for around 17,000 TCR beta sequences in a later analysis. Judged likely to be a sequencing artifact was a cluster of highly shared sequence variants. A list of approximately 150 TCR beta chains associated with cytomegalovirus was given. Data from an earlier analysis indicated that most TCR beta V segments were productive either about 87% or about 30% of the time.

Amplification used 60 Vbeta primers and 13 Jbeta primers. TCRdb keeps only in-frame clones here, not all; method: immunoSEQ multiplex PCR. The sample includes roughly 200,000 clones, roughly 85% of them seen just once. V was pared by 5 bases and J by 9 bases, with 6 bases of the junction left unmatched. Germline V gene sequence: CDR1 SGHAT, CDR2 FQNNGV. CDR3 length: 15 residues. Remarks on this clone: Its antigen remains unknown.

The chain employs TRBV11-2 and TRBJ2-1; 14 positions agree with TRBD2. This clonotype originated in a woman in her forties or fifties in good health and CMV-seronegative. Sequenced input: PBMCs. The CDR3 bases are TGTGCCAGCAGCCTGACTAGCGGGAGGGCCGCTGAGCAGTTCTTC. As protein: CASSLTSGRAAEQFF.